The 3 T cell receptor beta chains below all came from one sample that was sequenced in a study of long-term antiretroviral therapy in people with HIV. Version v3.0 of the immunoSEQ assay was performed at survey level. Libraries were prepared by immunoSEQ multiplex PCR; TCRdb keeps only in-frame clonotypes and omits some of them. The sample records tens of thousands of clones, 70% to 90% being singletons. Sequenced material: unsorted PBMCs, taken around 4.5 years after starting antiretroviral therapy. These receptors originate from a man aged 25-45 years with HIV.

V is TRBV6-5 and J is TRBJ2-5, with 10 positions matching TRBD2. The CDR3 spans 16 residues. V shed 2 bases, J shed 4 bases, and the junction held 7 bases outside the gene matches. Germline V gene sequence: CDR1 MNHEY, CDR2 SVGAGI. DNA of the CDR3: TGTGCCAGCAGTTACGGAGCGGGGGGGCCTGGAGAGACCCAGTACTTC. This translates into CASSYGAGGPGETQYF.

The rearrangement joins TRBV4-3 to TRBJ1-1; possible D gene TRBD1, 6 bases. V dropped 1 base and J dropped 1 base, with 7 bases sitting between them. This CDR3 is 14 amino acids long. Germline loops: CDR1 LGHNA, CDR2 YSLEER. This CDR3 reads CASSQAGENTEAFF. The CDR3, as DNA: TGCGCCAGCAGCCAAGCAGGGGAGAACACTGAAGCTTTCTTT.

As DNA, the CDR3 is TGTGCCAGTTCCGCCTTCCGGGACTATAGGAGGGGAGATTTAGATACGCAGTATTTT. Its translation is CASSAFRDYRRGDLDTQYF. The V call is TRBV19, the J call TRBJ2-3; the match to TRBD2 covers 7 bases. J was trimmed by 5 bases and V by 8 bases; bases with no gene match: 25. The germline gives CDR1 LNHDA, CDR2 SQIVND (reference sequence). The CDR3 consists of 19 residues.